The 29 T cell receptor beta chains below all came from one sample that was sequenced in a study of CD8 T cells in Susac syndrome. Random-hexamer reverse transcription was applied to about 0.45 to 1 ug RNA. One entry per CDR3 protein, called by TCRdb with MiXCR from the immunoSEQ multiplex PCR reads. Of roughly 80,000 distinct CDR3 sequences in the sample, 90% to 95% were seen once. Sequencing was carried out using CD4+ T cells from PBMCs. The receptors come from a human donor with Susac syndrome.

This sequence joins TRBV14 and TRBJ1-2, with D unclear. With 3 bases removed from V and 6 bases from J, the gap between germline ends came to 11 bases. In germline, CDR1 is SGHDN, CDR2 FVKESK. There are 13 residues in the CDR3. As DNA, the CDR3 is TGTGCCAGCAGCCAGAGAGGGAGGCATGGCTACACCTTC. Its translation: CASSQRGRHGYTF.

The chain carries TRBV5-4 and TRBJ2-5; 12 bases are a match to TRBD2. The V and J ends lost 0 bases and 2 bases, in that order; junction bases with no gene match: 5. Germline V gene sequence: CDR1 SGHNT, CDR2 YYREEE (reference sequence). The CDR3 runs to 17 residues. CDR3 sequence (DNA): TGTGCCAGCAGCTTGGGGCTAGCGGGAGGGAGACAAGAGACCCAGTACTTC. This codes for CASSLGLAGGRQETQYF.

This clonotype showed up just once. The chain combines TRBV6-1 with TRBJ2-3; D gene uncertain. CDR3 size: 15 residues. The V gene's germline CDR1 is MNHNS and CDR2 SASEGT. V lost 1 base and J 4 bases, leaving 12 bases between the germline ends. In nucleotides, the CDR3 is TGTGCCAGCAGTGAAGAGGGTATACGGTCAGATACGCAGTATTTT. Translation: CASSEEGIRSDTQYF.

This clonotype is a singleton in its sample. V usage is TRBV7-9 and J usage is TRBJ2-7, with D perhaps matching TRBD1 (6 bases). Trimming left V 1 base short and J 2 bases short, with 12 bases between. CDR1 is SEHNR and CDR2 is FQNEAQ in the germline V gene (reference sequence). This CDR3 contains 15 residues. The CDR3 is CASSLGGQRTYEQYF. The CDR3 DNA is TGTGCCAGCAGCTTAGGCGGACAGCGGACCTACGAGCAGTACTTC.

The chain combines TRBV20-1 with TRBJ2-1; D is undetermined. Trimming stripped 3 bases from V and 4 bases from J, with 4 bases between. The germline V gene has CDR1 DFQATT and CDR2 SNEGSKA (reference sequence). The CDR3 covers 11 residues. This CDR3 reads CSASLYNEQFF. The DNA of the CDR3 is TGCAGTGCTAGTCTGTACAATGAGCAGTTCTTC.

This clonotype was seen once. The J gene is TRBJ2-3, the V gene TRBV3-1, with 8 bases matching TRBD2. The trim removed 3 bases at V and 4 bases at J, leaving 15 bases unmatched. The CDR3 sequence is 18 residues long. Germline loops: CDR1 LGHDT, CDR2 YNNKEL (reference sequence). This chain's CDR3 is CASSQNIRSGGRADTQYF. The CDR3 nucleotides read TGTGCCAGCAGCCAGAACATTCGAAGCGGGGGTCGCGCAGATACGCAGTATTTT.

The J gene is TRBJ1-2, the V gene TRBV29-1; 7 bases align to TRBD1. The CDR3 runs to 14 residues. CDR1 and CDR2 (germline): SQVTM, ANQGSEA. The junction had 7 bases not matched to a gene; V was cut back by 2 bases and J by 4 bases. CDR3 amino acids: CSVERTGRGYGYTF. Written as DNA, the CDR3 is TGCAGCGTTGAACGGACAGGAAGAGGCTATGGCTACACCTTC. Filled out from reference TRBV29-1 and TRBJ1-2, the complete variable domain reads SAVISQKPSRDICQRGTSLTIQCQVDSQVTMMFWYRQQPGQSLTLIATANQGSEATYESGFVIDKFPISRPNLTFSTLTVSNMSPEDSSIYLCSVERTGRGYGYTFGSGTRLTVV.

J is TRBJ1-5 and V is TRBV21-1. TRBV21-1 constitutes a pseudogene. CDR3 length: 19 residues. The CDR3 region is CASSKEDHKVVDSNQPQHF. DNA of the CDR3: TGTGCCAGCAGCAAAGAAGATCACAAGGTAGTTGATAGCAATCAGCCCCAGCATTTT.

The rearrangement uses TRBV6-5 and TRBJ1-5, with D maybe TRBD1 (6 bases). Germline CDR1 reads MNHEY; CDR2 reads SVGAGI. Trimming cost V 0 bases and J 3 bases, with 9 bases left between them. CDR3 length equals 15 residues. Here the CDR3 DNA reads TGTGCCAGCAGTTACTCGGGGGCACTCAATCAGCCCCAGCATTTT. Its translation is CASSYSGALNQPQHF.

In nucleotides, the CDR3 is TGTGCCAGTAGTATAGGAGGCAGGGTGGACAATGAGCAGTTCTTC. It yields the protein CASSIGGRVDNEQFF. The chain has TRBV19 and TRBJ2-1; D may be TRBD1 (5 bases). Between the trimmed V and J ends, which lost 1 base and 5 bases, there was a span of 12 bases. The germline V gene has CDR1 LNHDA and CDR2 SQIVND (reference sequence). The CDR3 sequence is 15 residues long.

CDR3 sequence: CASSVRAAYEQYF. In nucleotides, the CDR3 is TGTGCCAGCAGTGTACGGGCAGCCTACGAGCAGTACTTC. The rearrangement uses TRBV2 and TRBJ2-7; D is undetermined. The germline gives CDR1 SNHLY, CDR2 FYNNEI. V was cut by 4 bases and J by 2 bases, with 9 bases left in between. This CDR3 contains 13 residues.

The gene calls are TRBV2 and TRBJ2-5; TRBD1 agrees at 8 bases. CDR3 length: 13 residues. Germline assignment: CDR1 SNHLY and CDR2 FYNNEI. After removal of 7 bases from V and 2 bases from J, the junction contained 3 bases not matched to a gene. As DNA, the CDR3 is TGTGCCAGCATCAGGACAGGGCAAGAGACCCAGTACTTC. It encodes CASIRTGQETQYF.

In this sample, this clonotype turned up a few times. The V and J genes are TRBV6-5 and TRBJ2-4; D perhaps matches TRBD2 (7 bases). The CDR3 runs to 14 residues. The germline V and J ends were trimmed by 6 bases and 6 bases, with 15 bases remaining between them. Germline CDR1 reads MNHEY; CDR2 reads SVGAGI. The CDR3 DNA reads as TGTGCCAGCAGCTTCGGGGGGCCAGGAAACATTCAGTACTTC. This codes for CASSFGGPGNIQYF.

This clonotype appeared a few times. Here the CDR3 reads CASSYDGGGLINEQFF. Here the CDR3 DNA reads TGTGCCAGCAGTTACGACGGCGGGGGTTTAATCAATGAGCAGTTCTTC. This chain joins TRBV6-2 or TRBV6-3 and TRBJ2-1; 7 nucleotides match TRBD2. Losses at the gene ends were 2 bases for V and 6 bases for J; bases not matched to a gene: 10. CDR1 is MNHEY and CDR2 is SVGEGT in the germline V gene. The CDR3 spans 16 residues.

The V call is TRBV7-9, the J call TRBJ2-7, with 8 bases that match TRBD2. There are 15 residues in the CDR3. J lost 6 bases, V lost 2 bases, and 9 bases had no gene match. Per germline, CDR1 SEHNR and CDR2 FQNEAQ (reference sequence). CDR3 nucleotide sequence: TGTGCCAGCAGCTTACCCGCCGGGACTAGTTTCGAGCAGTACTTC. It translates to CASSLPAGTSFEQYF.

This chain connects TRBV6-2 or TRBV6-3 to TRBJ2-7, with 8 bases lining up with TRBD1. Trimming cost V 1 base and J 2 bases; bases outside gene matches: 4. The CDR3 runs to 15 residues. Germline values: CDR1 MNHEY, CDR2 SVGEGT. CDR3 loop: CASSYWGTGAYEQYF. DNA for the CDR3: TGTGCCAGCAGTTACTGGGGGACAGGTGCCTACGAGCAGTACTTC.

V is TRBV3-1 and J is TRBJ1-1; no definite D call. In germline, CDR1 is LGHDT, CDR2 YNNKEL (reference sequence). Trimming took 0 bases from V and 11 from J, leaving 22 bases between them. The CDR3 has 16 amino acids. The CDR3 coding sequence is TGTGCCAGCAGCCAAGAACCCGGCAGGCAAACCGCTCGGGCTTTCTTT. Protein sequence: CASSQEPGRQTARAFF.

The rearrangement links TRBV29-1 to TRBJ2-2; D is uncertain. This CDR3 comprises 11 residues. V was shortened by 0 bases and J by 9 bases, with 5 bases between the two germline ends. Per the germline V gene, CDR1 is SQVTM and CDR2 is ANQGSEA. The CDR3: CSVEDRRELFF. The CDR3 DNA reads TGCAGCGTTGAAGATAGGAGGGAGCTGTTTTTT.

The rearrangement uses TRBV3-1 and TRBJ1-5, with TRBD1 as a possible D gene (5 bases). CDR1 and CDR2 from the germline V gene are LGHDT and YNNKEL (reference sequence). The CDR3 is 15 residues long. V lost 8 bases, J lost 1 base, and 15 bases lay in between. The CDR3 here is CASSARGVSNQPQHF. As DNA, the CDR3 is TGTGCCAGCTCTGCCCGGGGCGTGAGCAATCAGCCCCAGCATTTT.

The chain recombines TRBV6-2 or TRBV6-3 with TRBJ2-3, with D perhaps TRBD1 (6 bases). Trimming removed 2 bases at V and 5 bases at J, with 20 bases between. Germline loops: CDR1 MNHEY, CDR2 SVGEGT. The CDR3 has 17 amino acids. CDR3 loop: CASSYPTGRGEEDTQYF. CDR3 sequence (DNA): TGTGCCAGCAGTTACCCGACAGGACGTGGGGAAGAAGATACGCAGTATTTT.

V and J are TRBV28 and TRBJ1-4, with D maybe TRBD1 (5 bases). Per the germline V gene, CDR1 is MDHEN and CDR2 is SYDVKM. The V end lost 3 bases, the J end lost 4 bases, and 9 bases lay between the germline ends. This CDR3 is built from 14 residues. CDR3 loop: CASSFRQHNEKLFF. CDR3 nucleotides: TGTGCCAGCAGTTTCAGACAGCATAATGAAAAACTGTTTTTT.

V gene TRBV6-2 or TRBV6-3 combines with J gene TRBJ2-1; 7 nucleotides align to TRBD2. Trimming took 7 bases from V and 7 from J; bases not matched to a gene: 16. CDR3 size: 16 residues. CDR1 is MNHEY and CDR2 is SVGEGT in the germline V gene. The CDR3 is CASTGGWERGTNEQFF. The CDR3 nucleotides are TGTGCCAGCACTGGGGGTTGGGAGCGGGGAACAAATGAGCAGTTCTTC.

This chain joins TRBV18 and TRBJ2-6; a weak D match, TRBD1 (5 bases). The germline V and J ends were trimmed by 3 bases and 4 bases, with 10 bases remaining between them. Germline CDR1 and CDR2: KGHSH and LQKENI. The CDR3 consists of 15 residues. In DNA form, the CDR3 reads TGTGCCAGCTCACCCGACAGTTCCGGGGCCAACGTCCTGACTTTC. Translation gives CASSPDSSGANVLTF.

The chain joins TRBV6-5 to TRBJ1-5; 7 bases align to TRBD1. The length of the CDR3 is 12 residues. Germline V gene lookup returns CDR1 MNHEY and CDR2 SVGAGI. The junction had 7 bases not matched to a gene; V was cut back by 10 bases and J by 7 bases. CDR3 coding DNA: TGTGCCACCCAGAACAGGGGACAGCCCCAGCATTTT. Protein sequence: CATQNRGQPQHF.

The gene calls are TRBV9 and TRBJ1-6, with a tentative D call TRBD1 (5 bases). The germline V gene encodes CDR1 SGDLS and CDR2 YYNGEE. CDR3 length: 15 residues. Trimming pared 5 bases from V and 0 bases from J, leaving 9 bases between. CDR3 in DNA: TGTGCCAGCAGTATCGGGGGCTCCTATAATTCACCCCTCCACTTT. Its protein product is CASSIGGSYNSPLHF.

V gene TRBV20-1 combines with J gene TRBJ2-1, with 12 bases that match TRBD2. The CDR3 length is 15 residues. Trimming at V came to 2 bases and at J to 9 bases, leaving 8 bases not matched to a gene. CDR1 is DFQATT, CDR2 SNEGSKA, per germline (reference sequence). The CDR3 nucleotides are TGCAGTGCTAGATGGGCTAGCGGGAGGGCCATTGAGCAGTTCTTC. This gives the protein CSARWASGRAIEQFF.

This clonotype was seen a single time. The chain has TRBV29-1 and TRBJ2-1; 8 bases match TRBD2. The CDR3 extends over 16 amino acids. Germline trimming cut 3 bases from V and 7 bases from J; bases unmatched to any gene: 14. Germline CDR1 reads SQVTM; CDR2 reads ANQGSEA. The CDR3 bases are TGCAGCGTTGAGGCACGGGGGGGCGGTTATGGGAATGAGCAGTTCTTC. The encoded protein is CSVEARGGGYGNEQFF.

This chain connects TRBV7-2 to TRBJ1-3; the D is unclear. Germline CDR1 and CDR2: SGHTA and FQGNSA. The CDR3 has 16 amino acids. The ends were cut back, 1 base at V and 0 bases at J, with 10 bases in the middle. CDR3 DNA sequence: TGTGCCAGCAGCTTAGGGCTTGGCCTCTCTGGAAACACCATATATTTT. Translating gives CASSLGLGLSGNTIYF.

This sequence joins TRBV7-2 and TRBJ2-4; 11 nucleotides match TRBD2. The CDR3 runs to 18 residues. J gave up 0 bases and V 7 bases, and 11 bases lay outside the gene matches. Germline V CDR1 and CDR2: SGHTA, FQGNSA. CDR3 DNA: TGTGCCAGCACCAGAACTAGCGGGGGAATGGGAGCCAAAAACATTCAGTACTTC. Translation: CASTRTSGGMGAKNIQYF. The whole variable domain, filled in from reference TRBV7-2 and TRBJ2-4, reads GAGVSQSPSNKVTEKGKDVELRCDPISGHTALYWYRQSLGQGLEFLIYFQGNSAPDKSGLPSDRFSAERTGGSVSTLTIQRTQQEDSAVYLCASTRTSGGMGAKNIQYFGAGTRLSVL.